This TCR beta chain was found in a study of cytomegalovirus exposure and HLA in healthy donors. About the research overall: About 85 million unique TCRs from HLA-typed donors were held in an early release of data. General study findings and limits: Researchers counted around 170 TCR beta chains as cytomegalovirus-associated. Researchers reported that a few CMV-associated chains were confirmed in vitro as CMV antigen-specific. In a later analysis, HLA-associated beta chains showed higher expansion and lower generation probabilities than comparable chains.

Germline V gene lookup returns CDR1 SGHKS and CDR2 YYEKEE (reference sequence). This CDR3 contains 15 residues. V lost 4 bases to trimming and J lost 5 bases, with 15 bases between them. The count of this clone is one. Its antigen remains unidentified. The PCR was carried out with 60 Vbeta primers and 13 Jbeta primers. Clones were sequenced by immunoSEQ multiplex PCR, and TCRdb holds only the in-frame ones, with some missing. The profile shows about 160,000 clones, over 60% of them singletons. This rearrangement joins TRBV5-5 to TRBJ2-2; D is perhaps TRBD1 (6 bases). The material sequenced was PBMCs. The TCR sequence derives from a woman in her 30s in good health and CMV-seronegative. The CDR3 protein is CASSLGTFPTGELFF. CDR3 bases: TGTGCCAGCAGCCTCGGGACATTTCCAACCGGGGAGCTGTTTTTT. Full variable domain (missing parts from reference TRBV5-5 and TRBJ2-2): DAGVTQSPTHLIKTRGQQVTLRCSPISGHKSVSWYQQVLGQGPQFIFQYYEKEERGRGNFPDRFSARQFPNYSSELNVNALLLGDSALYLCASSLGTFPTGELFFGEGSRLTVL.